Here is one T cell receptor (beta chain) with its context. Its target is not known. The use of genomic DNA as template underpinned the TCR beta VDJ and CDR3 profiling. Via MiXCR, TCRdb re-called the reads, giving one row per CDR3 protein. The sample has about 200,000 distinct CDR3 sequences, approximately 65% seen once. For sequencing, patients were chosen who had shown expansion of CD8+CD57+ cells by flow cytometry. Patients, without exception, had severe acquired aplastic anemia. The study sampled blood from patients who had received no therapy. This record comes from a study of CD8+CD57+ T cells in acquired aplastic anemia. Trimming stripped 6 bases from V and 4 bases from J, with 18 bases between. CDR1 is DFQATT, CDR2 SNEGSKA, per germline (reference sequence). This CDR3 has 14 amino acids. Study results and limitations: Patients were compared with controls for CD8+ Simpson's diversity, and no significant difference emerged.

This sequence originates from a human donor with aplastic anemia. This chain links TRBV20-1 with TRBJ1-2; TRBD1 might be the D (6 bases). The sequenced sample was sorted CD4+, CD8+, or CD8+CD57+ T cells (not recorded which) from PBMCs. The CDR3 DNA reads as TGCAGTGCAACGGGACACCAAGAGTCCTATGGCTACACCTTC. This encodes CSATGHQESYGYTF.